A selection of T cell receptor beta chains follows, all from one sample in a study of blood T cell repertoires in COVID-19. Assay used: immunoSEQ multiplex PCR; TCRdb lists only in-frame clones, some missing. The sample shows 200,000 to 300,000 clones, around four fifths of them seen only once. Input material: peripheral blood. These receptors all stem from a woman aged 55 to 70 with active or convalescent COVID-19. Both conserved end residues are trimmed from each CDR3.

J: TRBJ2-5; length: 14; V: TRBV7-8; CDR3: ASSSIAGNPQETQY
J: TRBJ2-7; length: 13; V: TRBV19; CDR3: ASSMAGGRLYEQY
J: TRBJ1-1; length: 12; V: TRBV5-4; CDR3: ASSWDRGYTEAF
J: TRBJ2-7; length: 13; V: TRBV7-9; CDR3: ASSSPGTGGYEQY
J: TRBJ2-1; length: 15; V: TRBV2; CDR3: ASGSRLAGVSYNEQF
J: TRBJ1-1; length: 11; V: TRBV7-9; CDR3: ASSSQGNTEAF
J: TRBJ2-7; length: 12; V: TRBV5-1; CDR3: ASSLELRNYEQY
J: TRBJ2-7; length: 11; V: TRBV7-9; CDR3: ASSPEFQYEQY
J: TRBJ2-3; length: 13; V: TRBV10-3; CDR3: AISPGQGTTDTQY
J: TRBJ2-7; length: 13; V: TRBV11-3; CDR3: ASSPGGGLAYEQY